This TCR beta chain came from a study of early stage breast cancer tumors (dated by TCRdb to 2017 to 2019). Study-level background: Of the roughly 16 invasive breast tumors, 12 to 13 were found to be estrogen receptor-positive, progesterone receptor-positive and HER2-negative. Of the roughly twelve ER+/PR+/HER2- tumors, eight were classified as invasive ductal carcinomas and four as invasive lobular carcinomas. The samples as a whole yielded under 3,500,000 detected templates, corresponding to roughly 1.1 million unique clonotypes. A read coverage of roughly 10-fold per sample was achieved on average.

Dicing about 19-55 mg of tumor tissue typically produced more than 2.5 ug of DNA. The study profiled bulk TCR beta-chain repertoires in matched peripheral blood, tumor and adjacent normal breast tissue taken from approximately 15 patients with early-stage breast cancer. After resection, tumor tissue identified by eye was cut out and put into prechilled RNAlater. A TissueLyser II was used to homogenize diced tumor tissue (roughly 18-55 mg) in RLTplus buffer containing beta-mercaptoethanol and antifoaming agent. The Qiagen AllPrep DNA/RNA Mini kit was used for genomic DNA extraction. Here V drops 4 bases and J drops 4 bases, and the junction holds 3 bases not matched to any gene. From the cysteine through the phenylalanine, the CDR3 covers 13 amino acids. Solely the CDR3 DNA is kept, with 39 bases framed from the first base. The germline V gene (reference sequence) provides CDR1 SEHNR and CDR2 FQNEAQ.

Every sample was amplified as two independent genomic DNA replicates, using approximately 0.5 ug for blood and about 1.6 ug for tumor or normal breast. TCRB sequencing of genomic DNA was carried out with the ImmunoSeq Intro kit according to the manufacturer's instructions. Multiplex PCR was run for roughly 29 cycles using proprietary primers and spike-in control sequences for absolute quantification. Single-end 150-bp reads were used to sequence an 87-bp fragment covering the CDR3 and the flanking V and J genes. Each lane of an Illumina MiSeq running version 3.0 chemistry carried seven multiplexed samples, with two replicates apiece. Per the source publication's procedure: Raw data were processed by the vendor's proprietary pipeline, with both replicates merged into one result per sample. Clonotypes were defined as productive rearrangements sharing the V-gene family, CDR3 amino acid sequence and J-gene segment. Clonality was calculated as 1 minus the normalized Shannon entropy (Pielou evenness) of TCRB abundances. To estimate T cell density, the total number of templates was divided by the number of input cells, which was inferred from the amount of DNA input. Recon, run with its default parameters, was used to estimate overall repertoire diversity and clonality. A clonotype was considered tumor-enriched if its abundance in tumor exceeded 0.1% and was at least 32-fold higher than its abundance in normal breast. This is the immuneACCESS table as TCRdb keeps it, with only in-frame sequences that have V and J called. A part of the clones is gone; compared with another copy, unresolved V genes explain less than half, and the rest is unexplained. That table is the source of V, J and clone size, and D and trimming were worked out from the DNA. Recorded for this sample are about 9,900 clones; 60% to 75% of them occurred a single time. The biggest ten clones account for roughly 10% of the sample.

This clone was detected only a few times. This receptor's antigen is unknown. Base qualities are not recorded, but no much larger clone differs from it by a single base. Study-wide conclusions, independent of this receptor: Repertoires from blood and normal breast were more alike than repertoires from blood and tumor, and in about 90% of the 16 patients, comparing each tissue with blood separated tumor from normal. Compared with adjacent normal breast tissue, tumors had higher clonality and roughly 2.5-fold greater T cell density. Because the cohort was small, a breakdown by tumor subtype could not be done. Enriched TCRB sequences shared across patients were found to be mostly commonly generated sequences that were unlikely to play an important role in the tumor microenvironment. Sequencing bulk genomic DNA from unsorted cells could not capture chain pairing or functional markers like CD4, CD8 and FOXP3.

Here the chain combines TRBV7-9 and TRBJ1-2, and 7 junction bases match TRBD1. This TCR derives from a person in their sixties or seventies with breast cancer. Specimen: breast tumor tissue. The nucleotide sequence reads TGTGCCAGCAGCTCGACAGGGACCTATGGCTACACCTTC. This sequence encodes CASSSTGTYGYTF.